The 28 T cell receptor beta chains below were found in one sample sequenced in a study of shared clonotypes between healthy human individuals. TCRdb's copy holds only in-frame clones and misses some; the assay was immunoSEQ multiplex PCR. The sample lists about 1.1 million clones, 60% to 80% occurring once. Specimen: memory CD4+ T cells from PBMCs. The subset here: CD45RA-negative fraction. These receptors were taken from a man younger than 35 in good health. Some clones in this sample may be carry-over from other donors' samples.

This rearrangement joins TRBV11-2 to TRBJ2-7; D might be TRBD1 or TRBD2, each matching 5 bases. There are 15 residues in the CDR3. The V gene lost 1 base and the J gene lost 2 bases, with 12 bases spanning the gap. CDR1 SGHAT and CDR2 FQNNGV come from the germline V gene. The CDR3 reads CASSLGGGPPYEQYF. The DNA for the CDR3 is TGTGCCAGCAGCTTAGGGGGCGGGCCCCCCTACGAGCAGTACTTC.

This clone was recorded a few times. The genes are TRBV7-9 and TRBJ1-2; D might be TRBD1 (5 bases). Germline V gene lookup returns CDR1 SEHNR and CDR2 FQNEAQ (reference sequence). The CDR3 totals 13 residues. The V end was cut by 5 bases, the J end by 2 bases, with 9 bases between. CDR3 sequence (DNA): TGTGCCAGCAGCCGGGACGGGAACTATGGCTACACCTTC. Translating it yields CASSRDGNYGYTF.

The chain combines TRBV7-6 with TRBJ2-7; tentative D call: TRBD1 (6 bases). Germline V gene lookup returns CDR1 SGHVS and CDR2 FNYEAQ. The CDR3 length is 14 residues. Trimming stripped 1 base from V and 6 bases from J, with 13 bases between. CDR3 sequence: CASSLGGGMVEQYF. CDR3 bases: TGTGCCAGCAGCTTAGGAGGGGGAATGGTCGAGCAGTACTTC.

CDR3 sequence: CASSPPHRETQYF. CDR3 DNA sequence: TGTGCCAGCAGTCCACCCCACCGGGAGACCCAGTACTTC. This chain connects TRBV28 to TRBJ2-5; unclear D gene. Germline assignment: CDR1 MDHEN and CDR2 SYDVKM. V lost 5 bases, J lost 5 bases, and 12 bases lay in between. The CDR3 covers 13 residues.

On this clone: This CDR3 is also generated by other DNA sequences in the sample. V and J are TRBV30 and TRBJ1-1, with D tentatively TRBD1 (6 bases). Germline CDR1 is GTSNPN and CDR2 is SVGIG (reference sequence). The V and J ends lost 4 bases and 1 base respectively, with 10 bases between them. The CDR3 has 13 amino acids. CDR3 sequence reads: CAWKRQANTEAFF. CDR3 bases: TGTGCCTGGAAGAGACAGGCGAACACTGAAGCTTTCTTT.

The CDR3 sequence is CASSLWSGVGETQYF. The CDR3 DNA sequence: TGTGCCAGCAGCTTGTGGTCGGGAGTGGGAGAGACCCAGTACTTC. V is TRBV5-4 and J is TRBJ2-5; the D gene is possibly TRBD2 (6 bases). This CDR3 has 15 amino acids. Trimming left V 1 base short and J 4 bases short, with 14 bases between. The germline V gene has CDR1 SGHNT and CDR2 YYREEE (reference sequence).

The chain uses TRBV25-1 and TRBJ1-3; 7 positions match TRBD1. J gave up 5 bases and V 4 bases, and 2 bases lay outside the gene matches. Germline CDR1 and CDR2: MGHDK and SYGVNS. This CDR3 contains 13 residues. CDR3 sequence reads: CASSGQGRNTIYF. In DNA, the CDR3 is TGTGCCAGCAGTGGACAGGGAAGAAACACCATATATTTT.

About this clone: Within the sample, other DNA sequences also encode this same CDR3. The V gene is TRBV5-1, the J gene TRBJ1-5, with D hard to call. This CDR3 is 14 amino acids long. V lost 1 base and J lost 2, with 7 bases in between. Germline CDR1 is SGHRS and CDR2 is YFSETQ. The CDR3 DNA reads as TGCGCCAGCAGCTTGAGTGGGGGCAATCAGCCCCAGCATTTT. It specifies CASSLSGGNQPQHF.

The chain recombines TRBV28 with TRBJ1-1, with D perhaps matching TRBD1 (5 bases). The germline V and J ends were trimmed by 2 bases and 4 bases, with 17 bases remaining between them. CDR1 and CDR2 from the germline V gene are MDHEN and SYDVKM. This CDR3 comprises 16 residues. CDR3 DNA: TGTGCCAGCAGTTTAGGGGGGAGTCAGGGCTTCACTGAAGCTTTCTTT. Translating it yields CASSLGGSQGFTEAFF. The variable domain in full, completed from reference TRBV28 and TRBJ1-1, reads DVKVTQSSRYLVKRTGEKVFLECVQDMDHENMFWYRQDPGLGLRLIYFSYDVKMKEKGDIPEGYSVSREKKERFSLILESASTNQTSMYLCASSLGGSQGFTEAFFGQGTRLTVV.

This chain uses TRBV25-1 with TRBJ1-1; D is ambiguous. CDR3 length: 17 amino acids. Trimming took 4 bases from V and 0 from J, leaving 18 bases between them. CDR1 is MGHDK, CDR2 SYGVNS, per germline. The CDR3 DNA follows: TGTGCCAGCAGTGCGCGATTCACTCCAACCTTGAACACTGAAGCTTTCTTT. Its protein product is CASSARFTPTLNTEAFF.

The chain is built from TRBV28 and TRBJ2-2, with a possible D match to TRBD1 (7 bases). The CDR3 loop spans 13 amino acids. Trimming stripped 6 bases from V and 9 bases from J, with 14 bases between. Germline loops: CDR1 MDHEN, CDR2 SYDVKM. The chain's CDR3 is CASRAGGPRELFF. CDR3 DNA sequence: TGTGCCAGCAGAGCAGGGGGGCCCAGGGAGCTGTTTTTT.

This clone occurred once. The chain joins TRBV9 to TRBJ2-1, with a possible D match to TRBD2 (5 bases). Germline V gives CDR1 SGDLS, CDR2 YYNGEE. V lost 0 bases and J 10 bases, leaving 8 bases between the germline ends. This CDR3 contains 12 residues. The CDR3 DNA reads TGTGCCAGCAGCGTAGACCCGGGGGAGCAGTTCTTC. This translates into CASSVDPGEQFF.

The V gene is TRBV7-2, the J gene TRBJ1-2, with 9 bases lining up with TRBD1. Germline lookup yields CDR1 SGHTA and CDR2 FQGNSA. The V gene end was trimmed by 5 bases and the J gene end by 7 bases; junction bases not matched to a gene: 8. This CDR3 has 14 amino acids. The CDR3 loop reads CASSPRDRAVGYTF. The DNA of the CDR3 is TGTGCCAGCAGCCCCCGGGACAGGGCGGTTGGCTACACCTTC.

On this clone: At one end, the junction sequence differs from germline, possibly due to a read error. The chain combines TRBV28 with TRBJ1-5, with a possible D match to TRBD1 (6 bases). The CDR3 is 17 residues long. Germline V gene sequence: CDR1 MDHEN, CDR2 SYDVKM. The CDR3 sequence is CASSFNRVGKGDQPQHF. CDR3 nucleotide sequence: TGTGCCAGTAGTTTTAATCGGGTCGGCAAGGGGGATCAGCCCCAGCATTTT.

Here the CDR3 reads CASRGNELRITEAFF. The CDR3 bases are TGTGCCAGCAGAGGGAATGAGTTGCGGATAACTGAAGCTTTCTTT. This chain links TRBV6-1 with TRBJ1-1, with no clear D. The V gene lost 6 bases and the J gene lost 5 bases, with 19 bases spanning the gap. CDR1 is MNHNS, CDR2 SASEGT, per germline. CDR3 length equals 15 residues.

This sequence joins TRBV9 and TRBJ2-3; D unclear. CDR3 length: 15 residues. Germline V gives CDR1 SGDLS, CDR2 YYNGEE. V was pared by 4 bases and J by 0 bases, with 12 bases between. CDR3 loop: CASSTRTTSTDTQYF. The CDR3 DNA is TGTGCCAGCAGCACCCGGACGACTAGCACAGATACGCAGTATTTT.

The chain combines TRBV5-1 with TRBJ2-7, with TRBD1 identical over 9 bases. With V trimmed by 0 bases and J by 5 bases, 15 bases remained unmatched. CDR1 SGHRS and CDR2 YFSETQ come from the germline V gene. This CDR3 has 18 amino acids. Here the CDR3 DNA reads TGCGCCAGCAGCTTGGGGGACAGGGCTACCCTAGGGGGCCACGAGCAGTACTTC. Encoded protein: CASSLGDRATLGGHEQYF.

The table lists this clone with a few counts. The chain couples TRBV28 to TRBJ1-1; TRBD1 matches 8 bases. The V gene's germline CDR1 is MDHEN and CDR2 SYDVKM. This CDR3 has 14 amino acids. V was pared by 8 bases and J by 2 bases, with 7 bases of the junction left unmatched. The CDR3 DNA reads TGTGCCAGCGGACAGGGACACGATAACACTGAAGCTTTCTTT. It specifies CASGQGHDNTEAFF.

This chain links TRBV2 with TRBJ1-1, with D hard to call. The CDR3 covers 14 residues. V lost 3 bases to trimming and J lost 0 bases, with 8 bases between them. From germline, CDR1 is SNHLY and CDR2 FYNNEI. The DNA for the CDR3 is TGTGCCAGCAGTGAGTACGGGATGAACACTGAAGCTTTCTTT. Amino acids: CASSEYGMNTEAFF.

Worth noting for this clone: Additional DNA sequences in this sample encode the identical CDR3. The chain employs TRBV5-4 and TRBJ2-5; possibly TRBD2 for D (6 bases). This CDR3 comprises 14 residues. Trimming shortened V by 2 bases and J by 0 bases, and 8 bases separated the two germline ends. CDR1 and CDR2 (germline): SGHNT, YYREEE (reference sequence). The CDR3 loop is CASSFRDYQETQYF. For the CDR3, the DNA is TGTGCCAGCAGCTTCCGGGACTACCAAGAGACCCAGTACTTC.

This clone appeared once. The chain links TRBV29-1 to TRBJ2-5; maybe TRBD2 (5 bases). CDR3 size: 14 residues. V was trimmed by 5 bases and J by 4 bases, leaving 17 bases between them. Per germline, CDR1 SQVTM and CDR2 ANQGSEA. The CDR3 spells CSVHLGSTLETQYF. As DNA, the CDR3 is TGCAGCGTTCATTTAGGGAGTACGTTAGAGACCCAGTACTTC.

This clone was seen a handful of times. The chain couples TRBV11-1 to TRBJ2-3, with D perhaps TRBD2 (6 bases). V lost 5 bases and J lost 4, with 13 bases in between. CDR3 size: 14 residues. CDR1 and CDR2 from the germline V gene are SGHAT and FQDESV (reference sequence). This CDR3 is CASSPRLGPDTQYF. As DNA, the CDR3 is TGTGCCAGCAGCCCAAGACTAGGTCCAGATACGCAGTATTTT.

About this clone: The same CDR3 arises from other DNA sequences in this sample as well. This chain uses TRBV18 with TRBJ2-7, with no clear D. There are 12 residues in the CDR3. Deletions cut 3 bases from V and 2 bases from J, with 5 bases between. The V gene's germline CDR1 is KGHSH and CDR2 LQKENI. This chain's CDR3 is CASSPGTYEQYF. The CDR3 DNA reads as TGTGCCAGCTCACCTGGGACCTACGAGCAGTACTTC.

The V call is TRBV7-9, the J call TRBJ1-4; unclear D gene. V was trimmed by 2 bases and J by 7 bases, leaving 11 bases between them. CDR1 is SEHNR, CDR2 FQNEAQ, per germline (reference sequence). CDR3 size: 14 residues. Here the CDR3 DNA reads TGTGCCAGCAGCTTACGGTCGGACGGTGAAAAACTGTTTTTT. As protein: CASSLRSDGEKLFF.

The chain couples TRBV7-2 to TRBJ2-5, with TRBD1 identical over 9 bases. Trimming cost V 1 base and J 5 bases; bases outside gene matches: 5. The length of the CDR3 is 15 residues. The germline CDR1 and CDR2 sequences are SGHTA and FQGNSA. In DNA form, the CDR3 reads TGTGCCAGCAGCTTAGGACAGGGGGTTATTGAGACCCAGTACTTC. Residues: CASSLGQGVIETQYF.

The chain is built from TRBV11-3 and TRBJ2-6; D unresolved. The CDR3 loop spans 14 amino acids. CDR1 and CDR2 from the germline V gene are SGHNT and YENEEA. V gave up 1 base and J gave up 3 bases, with 4 bases separating them. The DNA for the CDR3 is TGTGCCAGCAGCTTAGGGCGTGGGGCCAACGTCCTGACTTTC. Translated: CASSLGRGANVLTF.

The chain is built from TRBV11-2 and TRBJ2-1; the D gene is possibly TRBD2 (7 bases). Germline V gene lookup returns CDR1 SGHAT and CDR2 FQNNGV. Trimming shortened V by 1 base and J by 0 bases, and 13 bases separated the two germline ends. The CDR3 is made up of 17 amino acids. DNA of the CDR3: TGTGCCAGCAGCTTAGTTGGCGGGGGCGTCTCCTACAATGAGCAGTTCTTC. Protein product: CASSLVGGGVSYNEQFF.

This chain uses TRBV18 with TRBJ2-5, with no clear D. Trimming took off 3 bases at V and 1 base at J, with 12 bases between the two ends. Germline V gene sequence: CDR1 KGHSH, CDR2 LQKENI. This CDR3 comprises 15 residues. CDR3 sequence reads: CASSPMTNSQETQYF. The CDR3 nucleotides read TGTGCCAGCTCACCGATGACCAACAGCCAAGAGACCCAGTACTTC.